One sample yielded the 6 T cell receptor beta chains listed below, sequenced in a study of metastatic and nonmetastatic thyroid tumors. Among the patients, none had received any treatment before thyroid surgery. TCRdb re-called the PCR reads through MiXCR. The sample carries approximately 6,400 clones, approximately 15% recorded once. Specimen: tumor tissue. Receptor source: a male donor with papillary thyroid cancer or a benign thyroid nodule (not recorded which). Some clones in this sample may be carry-over from other donors' samples.

This clone was observed many times. This sequence joins TRBV13 and TRBJ2-7; D is undetermined. The CDR3 consists of 12 residues. Between the trimmed V and J ends, which lost 3 bases and 2 bases, there was a span of 5 bases. From germline, CDR1 is PRHDT and CDR2 FYEKMQ (reference sequence). This chain's CDR3 is CASSFGAYEQYF. CDR3 in DNA: TGTGCCAGCAGCTTCGGCGCCTACGAGCAGTACTTC.

In its sample, this clone is medium-sized. This chain joins TRBV10-3 and TRBJ1-2; D unclear. V was trimmed by 2 bases and J by 4 bases, leaving 8 bases between them. The CDR3 is 13 amino acids. The germline gives CDR1 ENHRY, CDR2 SYGVKD. CDR3 in amino acids: CAISEEFGYGYTF. The CDR3 DNA reads TGTGCCATCAGTGAGGAGTTTGGCTATGGCTACACCTTC.

The chain carries TRBV28 and TRBJ2-5; TRBD1 matches at 10 bases. This CDR3 is built from 17 residues. Trimming cost V 7 bases and J 4 bases; bases outside gene matches: 15. CDR1 MDHEN and CDR2 SYDVKM come from the germline V gene. CDR3 sequence: CASTPPPGQGFSETQYF. CDR3 DNA sequence: TGTGCCAGCACCCCACCACCGGGACAGGGGTTTTCAGAGACCCAGTACTTC.

By sample share, this clone is medium-sized. The chain combines TRBV28 with TRBJ2-2, with 7 bases matching TRBD1. Germline V gene data show CDR1 as MDHEN and CDR2 as SYDVKM. The CDR3 consists of 17 residues. Trimming took 3 bases from V and 2 from J; bases not matched to a gene: 9. CDR3 coding DNA: TGTGCCAGCAGTTTCCCTTGGACAGGATTAAACACCGGGGAGCTGTTTTTT. Translated, it gives CASSFPWTGLNTGELFF.

This clone appeared many times. The chain has TRBV7-9 and TRBJ1-5; 8 positions match TRBD1. CDR3 length: 14 amino acids. Trimming cost V 3 bases and J 5 bases; bases outside gene matches: 3. CDR1 and CDR2 from the germline V gene are SEHNR and FQNEAQ (reference sequence). CDR3 nucleotide sequence: TGTGCCAGCAGCTTGGACAGGGCCGATCAGCCCCAGCATTTT. Translated, it gives CASSLDRADQPQHF. Filled out from reference TRBV7-9 and TRBJ1-5, the complete variable domain reads DTGVSQNPRHKITKRGQNVTFRCDPISEHNRLYWYRQTLGQGPEFLTYFQNEAQLEKSRLLSDRFSAERPKGSFSTLEIQRTEQGDSAMYLCASSLDRADQPQHFGDGTRLSIL.

This clone was counted only a few times. The chain has TRBV6-1 and TRBJ2-2, with TRBD1 matching over 9 bases. Unmatched junction bases numbered 7, after V lost 6 bases and J lost 5 bases. Germline V lookup: CDR1 MNHNS, CDR2 SASEGT. This CDR3 comprises 15 residues. The CDR3: CASSKTGGGTGELFF. CDR3 DNA: TGTGCCAGCAGCAAGACAGGGGGAGGTACCGGGGAGCTGTTTTTT.